This TCR beta chain was sequenced for a study of blood T cell repertoires in COVID-19. The germline V and J ends were trimmed by 6 bases and 7 bases, with 12 bases remaining between them. Germline V gene data show CDR1 as SNHLY and CDR2 as FYNNEI. CDR3 length: 12 residues. Original processing methods: Reference gene primer amplification yielded estimated nucleated cell counts. TCRdb keeps only in-frame clones here, not all; method: immunoSEQ multiplex PCR. That table furnishes V, J and clone size, whereas the DNA furnished D and trimming. The table has over 85,000 clones, approximately 90% seen once. The receptor was derived from a woman older than 75 with active COVID-19. This sequence joins TRBV2 and TRBJ1-1; D unresolved. Sequenced: peripheral blood. As DNA, the CDR3 is TGTGCCAGCAGACTCGACTCCCGTGAAGCTTTCTTT. Protein product: CASRLDSREAFF. Based on the CDR3 plus reference TRBV2 and TRBJ1-1, the full variable domain is EPEVTQTPSHQVTQMGQEVILRCVPISNHLYFYWYRQILGQKVEFLVSFYNNEISEKSEIFDDQFSVERPDGSNFTLKIRSTKLEDSAMYFCASRLDSREAFFGQGTRLTVV.